This TCR beta chain was captured by sequencing in a study of blood T cell repertoires in COVID-19. This clone was found a few times. V trimming: 4 bases; J trimming: 3 bases; junction bases outside the gene matches: 5. The CDR3 is 14 residues long. From germline, CDR1 is MGHRA and CDR2 YSYEKL. In the study's own analysis: By means of reference gene primer amplification, nucleated cell counts were estimated. Using immunoSEQ multiplex PCR, the repertoire was profiled, and TCRdb retains in-frame clones only, with some absent. Clonal size and the V and J genes are those of that table, whereas D and trimming came from the DNA. Of some 330,000 clones listed, approximately 88% are singletons.

The specimen sequenced was peripheral blood. This TCR was sampled from a woman aged 45-65 years with active or convalescent COVID-19. This chain joins TRBV4-1 and TRBJ1-2; 7 bases are shared with TRBD1. The CDR3 nucleotides are TGCGCCAGCAGCCTTCAGACAGGGTACTATGGCTACACCTTC. Amino acid sequence: CASSLQTGYYGYTF.